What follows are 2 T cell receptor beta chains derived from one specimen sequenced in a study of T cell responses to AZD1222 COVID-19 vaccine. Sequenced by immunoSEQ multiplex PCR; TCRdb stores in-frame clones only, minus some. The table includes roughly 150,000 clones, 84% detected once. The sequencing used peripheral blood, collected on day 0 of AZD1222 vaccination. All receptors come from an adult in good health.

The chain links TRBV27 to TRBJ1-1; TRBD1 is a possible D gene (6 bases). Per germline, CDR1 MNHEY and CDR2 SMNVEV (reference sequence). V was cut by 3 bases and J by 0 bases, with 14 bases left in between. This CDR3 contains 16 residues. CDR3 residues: CASSLTGGGLNTEAFF. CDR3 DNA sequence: TGTGCCAGCAGTTTGACGGGGGGCGGATTGAACACTGAAGCTTTCTTT.

CDR3 DNA: TGCAGTGCTTCCGAGGGCGATACGCAGTATTTT. Its translation is CSASEGDTQYF. J is TRBJ2-3 and V is TRBV20-1; D may be TRBD2 (5 bases). There are 11 residues in the CDR3. Trimming stripped 5 bases from V and 6 bases from J, with 9 bases between. The germline CDR1 and CDR2 sequences are DFQATT and SNEGSKA (reference sequence).